These 31 T cell receptor beta chains were sequenced from one sample in a study of OX40 agonist ivuxolimab in advanced cancers. Repertoires were generated with immunoSEQ multiplex PCR, while TCRdb's copy carries only in-frame clones and drops some. Among about 49,000 clones listed, about three quarters were seen once. The sequencing used CD4+ or CD8+ T cells sorted from blood, collected in a trial of the OX40 agonist ivuxolimab. The receptors stem from an adult with an advanced solid tumor such as melanoma, head and neck, liver or kidney cancer.

The chain couples TRBV7-8 to TRBJ2-7; 8 bases align to TRBD2. With V trimmed by 5 bases and J by 6 bases, 9 bases remained unmatched. Germline-derived CDR1 and CDR2 are SGHVS and FQNEAQ. This CDR3 comprises 14 residues. The CDR3 region has the DNA TGTGCCAGCAGCGCCTCGGGGGGGTCGATCGAGCAGTACTTC. Translation: CASSASGGSIEQYF.

V is TRBV6-4 and J is TRBJ2-4, with 7 bases lining up with TRBD2. The V and J ends lost 0 bases and 4 bases, in that order; junction bases with no gene match: 6. Germline V gene lookup returns CDR1 MRHNA and CDR2 SNTAGT. The CDR3 loop spans 16 amino acids. As DNA, the CDR3 is TGTGCCAGCAGTGACTCGGGGGGGGTACGGAAAAACATTCAGTACTTC. Translated, it gives CASSDSGGVRKNIQYF.

The chain links TRBV13 to TRBJ2-2, with TRBD2 matching over 8 bases. The CDR3 sequence is 16 residues long. V lost 1 base, J lost 1 base, and 2 bases stayed unmatched. CDR1 is PRHDT and CDR2 is FYEKMQ in the germline V gene (reference sequence). CDR3 sequence (DNA): TGTGCCAGCAGCTTAGAACTAGCGGTGAACACCGGGGAGCTGTTTTTT. Protein product: CASSLELAVNTGELFF.

Here the CDR3 reads CASSEGPSSYNEQFF. DNA of the CDR3: TGTGCCAGCAGTGAGGGACCAAGCTCCTACAATGAGCAGTTCTTC. J is TRBJ2-1 and V is TRBV6-1; the D call may be TRBD1 or TRBD2 (5 bases each). The CDR3 covers 15 residues. V lost 3 bases, J lost 0 bases, and 9 bases lay in between. The germline CDR1 and CDR2 sequences are MNHNS and SASEGT.

This chain connects TRBV20-1 to TRBJ2-5; D is ambiguous. Germline V CDR1 and CDR2: DFQATT, SNEGSKA (reference sequence). This CDR3 has 11 amino acids. Trimming shortened V by 7 bases and J by 1 base, and 7 bases separated the two germline ends. The CDR3 region is CSGVFQETQYF. CDR3 sequence (DNA): TGCAGTGGAGTCTTCCAAGAGACCCAGTACTTC.

The chain is built from TRBV15 and TRBJ1-2; no clear D gene. CDR3 length: 14 residues. V shed 0 bases and J shed 4 bases, with 9 bases lying between them. From germline, CDR1 is LNHNV and CDR2 YYDKDF (reference sequence). As DNA, the CDR3 is TGTGCCACCAGCAGAGATCGTCGAATCTATGGCTACACCTTC. Its protein product is CATSRDRRIYGYTF. The full variable domain, its missing parts supplied by reference TRBV15 and TRBJ1-2, is DAMVIQNPRYQVTQFGKPVTLSCSQTLNHNVMYWYQQKSSQAPKLLFHYYDKDFNNEADTPDNFQSRRPNTSFCFLDIRSPGLGDTAMYLCATSRDRRIYGYTFGSGTRLTVV.

The chain has TRBV4-1 and TRBJ2-2, with 10 bases aligning to TRBD1. The CDR3 extends over 15 amino acids. Germline CDR1 MGHRA, CDR2 YSYEKL. With V trimmed by 4 bases and J by 3 bases, 2 bases remained unmatched. The CDR3 spells CASSPGTGDTGELFF. Written as DNA, the CDR3 is TGCGCCAGCAGCCCTGGGACAGGGGACACCGGGGAGCTGTTTTTT.

The chain joins TRBV7-2 to TRBJ2-7; 9 bases map to TRBD2. Trimming cost V 2 bases and J 7 bases; bases outside gene matches: 6. Germline lookup yields CDR1 SGHTA and CDR2 FQGNSA. CDR3 length: 14 amino acids. The CDR3 spells CASSLIAGVWEQYF. CDR3 nucleotides: TGTGCCAGCAGCTTAATAGCGGGAGTGTGGGAGCAGTACTTC.

This clone has a handful of counts. V gene TRBV6-5 combines with J gene TRBJ1-5, with a weak D call TRBD1 (5 bases). Trimming removed 4 bases from V and 4 bases from J, with 17 bases in between. This CDR3 has 16 amino acids. CDR1 and CDR2 (germline): MNHEY, SVGAGI. CDR3 coding DNA: TGTGCCAGCAGTTTAGGGCAGCTCGGGGGGAATCAGCCCCAGCATTTT. Translating gives CASSLGQLGGNQPQHF.

The gene calls are TRBV7-6 and TRBJ2-1, with 8 bases lining up with TRBD2. This CDR3 is 18 amino acids long. V lost 1 base and J lost 8; bases outside the gene matches: 16. CDR1 SGHVS and CDR2 FNYEAQ come from the germline V gene. DNA of the CDR3: TGTGCCAGCAGCTTAGAACTAGCGGAACCCCCCACACGAGATGAGCAGTTCTTC. Its protein product is CASSLELAEPPTRDEQFF.

The genes are TRBV7-6 and TRBJ2-7, with D perhaps matching TRBD1 (6 bases). Germline lookup yields CDR1 SGHVS and CDR2 FNYEAQ. The CDR3 has 14 residues. V was trimmed by 5 bases and J by 2 bases, leaving 13 bases between them. CDR3 nucleotides: TGTGCCAGCAGCCTGGGGGCAGGTCCCTACGAGCAGTACTTC. This gives the protein CASSLGAGPYEQYF. The full variable domain, rest sourced from reference TRBV7-6 and TRBJ2-7, is GAGVSQSPRYKVTKRGQDVALRCDPISGHVSLYWYRQALGQGPEFLTYFNYEAQQDKSGLPNDRFSAERPEGSISTLTIQRTEQRDSAMYRCASSLGAGPYEQYFGPGTRLTVT.

CDR3 in DNA: TGTGCCAGCAGCTTAGGGACAGGGGCCACTGAAGCTTTCTTT. Amino acids: CASSLGTGATEAFF. This chain connects TRBV11-2 to TRBJ1-1; 9 positions agree with TRBD1. This CDR3 is built from 14 residues. The germline V gene encodes CDR1 SGHAT and CDR2 FQNNGV. V lost 1 base to trimming and J lost 4 bases; unmatched junction nucleotides: 1.

This clone was detected a few times. V is TRBV7-7 and J is TRBJ2-3; 10 bases are shared with TRBD2. Germline V gene sequence: CDR1 SSHAT, CDR2 FNYEAQ (reference sequence). The CDR3 runs to 15 residues. Trimming removed 5 bases from V and 2 bases from J; junction bases left unmatched: 4. CDR3 DNA sequence: TGTGCCAGCAGCCCTGGACTAGCGGTCACAGATACGCAGTATTTT. Translation: CASSPGLAVTDTQYF.

This clone has more than one count but fewer than ten. The chain is built from TRBV18 and TRBJ2-5; no definite D call. The CDR3 sequence is 12 residues long. V gave up 3 bases and J gave up 4 bases, with 6 bases separating them. Germline-derived CDR1 and CDR2 are KGHSH and LQKENI. CDR3 in DNA: TGTGCCAGCTCACCCTTAGGAGAGACCCAGTACTTC. As protein: CASSPLGETQYF.

V and J are TRBV7-8 and TRBJ2-5; 7 bases map to TRBD2. TRBJ2-7 matches the DNA end more closely, so the J call is doubtful. The CDR3 sequence is 14 residues long. The V gene's germline CDR1 is SGHVS and CDR2 FQNEAQ. The chain's CDR3 is CASSLATSNYEQYF. The CDR3 DNA follows: TGTGCCAGCAGCTTAGCGACTAGCAACTACGAGCAGTACTTC.

This rearrangement joins TRBV5-4 to TRBJ1-2, with no clear D. The CDR3 runs to 14 residues. CDR1 is SGHNT and CDR2 is YYREEE in the germline V gene (reference sequence). V lost 1 base and J 6 bases, leaving 13 bases between the germline ends. The CDR3 region is CASSLKGPLDGYTF. As DNA, the CDR3 is TGTGCCAGCAGCTTGAAGGGCCCTCTGGATGGCTACACCTTC.

The J gene is TRBJ2-1, the V gene TRBV7-2, with D possibly TRBD2 on 6 matching bases. Germline V CDR1 and CDR2: SGHTA, FQGNSA. The CDR3 extends over 17 amino acids. V shed 2 bases and J shed 0 bases, with 14 bases lying between them. CDR3 bases: TGTGCCAGCAGCTTACTTGGGCTAGCGAGCTCCTACAATGAGCAGTTCTTC. It yields the protein CASSLLGLASSYNEQFF.

The V gene is TRBV27, the J gene TRBJ2-7, with D possibly TRBD2 on 5 matching bases. The germline V gene encodes CDR1 MNHEY and CDR2 SMNVEV (reference sequence). V was clipped by 7 bases and J by 6 bases, with 22 bases between them. This CDR3 region has 15 residues. CDR3: CASTSGPSLVSEQYF. CDR3 DNA sequence: TGTGCCAGCACCTCCGGGCCGTCACTAGTTTCCGAGCAGTACTTC.

The chain carries TRBV7-8 and TRBJ2-7; 9 bases are a match to TRBD2. V was clipped by 5 bases and J by 2 bases; unmatched bases: 10. In germline, CDR1 is SGHVS, CDR2 FQNEAQ. This CDR3 region has 16 residues. CDR3 residues: CASSPSASGTTYEQYF. CDR3 DNA sequence: TGTGCCAGCAGCCCTTCCGCTAGCGGGACCACCTACGAGCAGTACTTC.

The chain recombines TRBV7-2 with TRBJ2-1; the D gene is possibly TRBD2 (6 bases). Deletions cut 1 base from V and 6 bases from J, with 13 bases between. Germline V gene sequence: CDR1 SGHTA, CDR2 FQGNSA. The CDR3 runs 15 residues. CDR3 nucleotide sequence: TGTGCCAGCAGCTTAGGCGGGCGGGGCTTCAATGAGCAGTTCTTC. It is translated as CASSLGGRGFNEQFF.

V and J are TRBV10-3 and TRBJ1-1; the D gene is possibly TRBD1 (6 bases). Germline CDR1 is ENHRY and CDR2 is SYGVKD. Trimming removed 5 bases from V and 1 base from J, with 11 bases in between. There are 14 residues in the CDR3. The CDR3 sequence is CAISREGGNTEAFF. CDR3 DNA sequence: TGTGCCATCAGTAGAGAAGGGGGGAACACTGAAGCTTTCTTT.

This clone is a singleton in its sample. This chain links TRBV20-1 with TRBJ2-1, with D possibly TRBD2 on 5 matching bases. This CDR3 region has 11 residues. Trimming stripped 5 bases from V and 10 bases from J, with 12 bases between. Germline V gene sequence: CDR1 DFQATT, CDR2 SNEGSKA (reference sequence). The CDR3 coding sequence is TGCAGTGCTCCCAGACTATTCGAGCAGTTCTTC. It translates to CSAPRLFEQFF.

The chain recombines TRBV5-6 with TRBJ2-7, with D unclear. The CDR3 loop spans 11 amino acids. With 7 bases removed from V and 0 bases from J, the gap between germline ends came to 5 bases. Germline assignment: CDR1 SGHDT and CDR2 YYEEEE. In nucleotides, the CDR3 is TGTGCCAGCGGATTCTCCTACGAGCAGTACTTC. Protein product: CASGFSYEQYF. Full variable domain (rest looked up from reference TRBV5-6 and TRBJ2-7): DAGVTQSPTHLIKTRGQQVTLRCSPKSGHDTVSWYQQALGQGPQFIFQYYEEEERQRGNFPDRFSGHQFPNYSSELNVNALLLGDSALYLCASGFSYEQYFGPGTRLTVT.

The V gene is TRBV7-9, the J gene TRBJ2-1; 8 bases map to TRBD1. V was clipped by 4 bases and J by 2 bases; unmatched bases: 4. The CDR3 contains 15 residues. Germline V gives CDR1 SEHNR, CDR2 FQNEAQ (reference sequence). The CDR3 here is CASSSGQGTYNEQFF. CDR3 nucleotide sequence: TGTGCCAGCAGCTCCGGACAGGGTACCTACAATGAGCAGTTCTTC.

The CDR3 spells CASSQTGTIRQETQYF. For the CDR3, the DNA is TGCGCCAGCAGCCAAACCGGGACAATTCGGCAAGAGACCCAGTACTTC. J is TRBJ2-5 and V is TRBV4-3; the D gene is possibly TRBD1 (6 bases). The CDR3 has 16 residues. The V gene lost 2 bases and the J gene lost 2 bases, with 15 bases spanning the gap. Germline CDR1 and CDR2: LGHNA and YSLEER.

This chain uses TRBV5-1 with TRBJ2-7; TRBD2 matches at 9 bases. CDR1 and CDR2 from the germline V gene are SGHRS and YFSETQ. V lost 2 bases to trimming and J lost 3 bases; unmatched junction nucleotides: 3. This CDR3 spans 14 amino acids. As DNA, the CDR3 is TGCGCCAGCAGCTTTCAACTAGCGGGCTACGAGCAGTACTTC. Amino acid sequence: CASSFQLAGYEQYF.

The V gene is TRBV5-1, the J gene TRBJ2-7, with D hard to call. Germline-derived CDR1 and CDR2 are SGHRS and YFSETQ. Between the trimmed V and J ends, which lost 6 bases and 0 bases, there was a span of 13 bases. The CDR3 spans 14 residues. CDR3 nucleotide sequence: TGCGCCAGCATGAGAGGAGTCGGCTCCTACGAGCAGTACTTC. Its protein product is CASMRGVGSYEQYF.

This rearrangement joins TRBV19 to TRBJ1-5, with 8 bases matching TRBD1. The V segment lost 9 bases and the J segment 4 bases; nucleotides outside the gene matches: 8. Germline CDR1 is LNHDA and CDR2 is SQIVND (reference sequence). CDR3 length: 14 residues. This CDR3 reads CASKTDRENQPQHF. The CDR3 region has the DNA TGTGCCAGCAAAACGGACAGGGAGAATCAGCCCCAGCATTTT.

On this clone: One junction end does not reproduce the germline sequence, and a read error may be involved. The rearrangement links TRBV14 to TRBJ1-2; D perhaps matches TRBD1 (6 bases). This CDR3 is built from 15 residues. Germline-derived CDR1 and CDR2 are SGHDN and FVKESK. CDR3 sequence (DNA): TGTGCCAGCAGCCAAGGGGGGCTCGATGGCTATGGCTGCACCTTC. This codes for CASSQGGLDGYGCTF.

This chain links TRBV5-1 with TRBJ2-7; D assignment may be TRBD1 or TRBD2 (5 bases each). The CDR3 covers 13 residues. CDR1 and CDR2 from the germline V gene are SGHRS and YFSETQ. Trimming shortened V by 4 bases and J by 9 bases, and 17 bases separated the two germline ends. In DNA, the CDR3 is TGCGCCAGCAGCCCCAAGGGAGCAGGGACGCAGTACTTC. This encodes CASSPKGAGTQYF.

The rearrangement uses TRBV2 and TRBJ1-1; 9 bases map to TRBD1. In germline, CDR1 is SNHLY, CDR2 FYNNEI. This CDR3 has 13 amino acids. The V segment lost 6 bases and the J segment 8 bases; nucleotides outside the gene matches: 7. CDR3: CASSPGTGREAFF. CDR3 DNA: TGTGCCAGCAGCCCCGGGACAGGGAGGGAAGCTTTCTTT.